The 20 T cell receptor beta chains listed next were all sequenced from one sample in a study of cytomegalovirus exposure and HLA in healthy donors. Vbeta (60) and Jbeta (13) primers were used in the PCR. Here immunoSEQ multiplex PCR was the method, and the copy in TCRdb shows in-frame clones only, minus some. The sample carries more than 110,000 clones, 80% to 85% recorded once. Sequencing used PBMCs. The receptors derive from a female donor in good health and CMV-seronegative.

The gene calls are TRBV19 and TRBJ1-1, with D tentatively TRBD1 (5 bases). V was shortened by 6 bases and J by 1 base, with 12 bases between the two germline ends. Germline values: CDR1 LNHDA, CDR2 SQIVND (reference sequence). The CDR3 is 14 amino acids. Here the CDR3 DNA reads TGTGCCAGTAGCCGCGGGGCAAGGAACACTGAAGCTTTCTTT. It translates to CASSRGARNTEAFF.

The V gene is TRBV5-6, the J gene TRBJ2-7, with 7 bases lining up with TRBD2. Germline CDR1 SGHDT, CDR2 YYEEEE. The CDR3 extends over 14 amino acids. V trimming: 1 base; J trimming: 1 base; junction bases outside the gene matches: 2. CDR3 residues: CASSLWGGSYEQYF. In DNA, the CDR3 is TGTGCCAGCAGCTTGTGGGGGGGGTCCTACGAGCAGTACTTC.

V gene TRBV6-1 combines with J gene TRBJ2-3, with 7 nucleotides matching TRBD1. The V and J ends lost 4 bases and 5 bases, in that order; junction bases with no gene match: 18. The V gene's germline CDR1 is MNHNS and CDR2 SASEGT. CDR3 length: 18 residues. CDR3 protein: CASSALRGDRARLDTQYF. CDR3 nucleotide sequence: TGTGCCAGCAGTGCCCTAAGGGGCGACAGGGCCAGATTAGATACGCAGTATTTT.

The DNA for the CDR3 is TGTGCCAGCAGGAGACAGGGACAGGTCTATGGCTACACCTTC. This translates into CASRRQGQVYGYTF. This chain uses TRBV6-5 with TRBJ1-2, with TRBD1 matching 8 bases. In germline, CDR1 is MNHEY, CDR2 SVGAGI. This CDR3 contains 14 residues. The trim removed 6 bases at V and 4 bases at J, leaving 7 bases unmatched.

The chain joins TRBV2 to TRBJ2-3; 10 positions agree with TRBD2. This CDR3 region has 15 residues. Germline CDR1 reads SNHLY; CDR2 reads FYNNEI. V was pared by 6 bases and J by 2 bases, with 5 bases of the junction left unmatched. The DNA for the CDR3 is TGTGCCAGCAGGCAAGGACTAGCGGCCACAGATACGCAGTATTTT. As protein: CASRQGLAATDTQYF.

This sequence joins TRBV6-5 and TRBJ2-7; D may be TRBD2 (6 bases). CDR1 MNHEY and CDR2 SVGAGI come from the germline V gene. The CDR3 spans 15 residues. Trimming took 6 bases from V and 3 from J, leaving 18 bases between them. DNA of the CDR3: TGTGCCAGCAGCGTTACGGGACTTTCCTTCTACGAGCAGTACTTC. Its translation: CASSVTGLSFYEQYF.

The chain employs TRBV9 and TRBJ2-7; 7 bases line up with TRBD1. The germline V gene has CDR1 SGDLS and CDR2 YYNGEE. V shed 4 bases and J 6 bases; nucleotides not matched to a gene: 10. CDR3 length equals 14 residues. The DNA of the CDR3 is TGTGCCAGCAGCTTAAGACAGGGTAGTAGCGAGCAGTACTTC. Its protein is CASSLRQGSSEQYF.

V usage is TRBV19 and J usage is TRBJ1-1, with 11 bases lining up with TRBD1. This CDR3 region has 16 residues. V shed 7 bases and J 5 bases; nucleotides not matched to a gene: 12. The V gene's germline CDR1 is LNHDA and CDR2 SQIVND (reference sequence). The CDR3 region has the DNA TGTGCCAGTACCACCTATCGTGGGGACAGGGGGACTGAAGCTTTCTTT. Residues: CASTTYRGDRGTEAFF. The complete variable domain, with remaining parts taken from reference TRBV19 and TRBJ1-1, reads DGGITQSPKYLFRKEGQNVTLSCEQNLNHDAMYWYRQDPGQGLRLIYYSQIVNDFQKGDIAEGYSVSREKKESFPLTVTSAQKNPTAFYLCASTTYRGDRGTEAFFGQGTRLTVV.

The V and J genes are TRBV10-1 and TRBJ1-1; D is perhaps TRBD1 (5 bases). The ends were cut back, 2 bases at V and 0 bases at J, with 13 bases in the middle. The germline CDR1 and CDR2 sequences are WNHNN and SYGVQD (reference sequence). The CDR3 sequence is 16 residues long. CDR3 loop: CASSERLGQVNTEAFF. The CDR3 nucleotides are TGCGCCAGCAGTGAGAGGTTAGGACAAGTGAACACTGAAGCTTTCTTT.

The J gene is TRBJ2-5, the V gene TRBV11-1, with D possibly being TRBD2 (6 bases). The germline V and J ends were trimmed by 2 bases and 2 bases, with 15 bases remaining between them. The CDR3 spans 16 residues. Germline V gene data show CDR1 as SGHAT and CDR2 as FQDESV (reference sequence). The CDR3 spells CASSLIRDSIQETQYF. For the CDR3, the DNA is TGTGCCAGCAGCTTAATCCGGGACTCGATACAAGAGACCCAGTACTTC.

The J gene is TRBJ2-7, the V gene TRBV7-3; 9 positions match TRBD2. The V gene's germline CDR1 is SGHTA and CDR2 FQGTGA. The CDR3 loop spans 14 amino acids. With 2 bases clipped from V and 4 bases from J, the junction kept 3 bases outside the gene matches. The CDR3 region is CASSLAGGPYEQYF. In DNA form, the CDR3 reads TGTGCCAGCAGCTTAGCGGGAGGGCCTTACGAGCAGTACTTC.

Only a few counts were recorded for this clone. This chain connects TRBV7-9 to TRBJ2-3, with D possibly being TRBD2 (5 bases). The CDR3 extends over 16 amino acids. The germline gives CDR1 SEHNR, CDR2 FQNEAQ (reference sequence). The germline V and J ends were trimmed by 7 bases and 0 bases, with 17 bases remaining between them. As DNA, the CDR3 is TGTGCCAGCATCCGAGGGCGAGGCGAGAGCACAGATACGCAGTATTTT. It is translated as CASIRGRGESTDTQYF.

The table lists this clone with a count of one. V gene TRBV29-1 combines with J gene TRBJ2-2; TRBD2 agrees at 9 bases. V gave up 4 bases and J gave up 6 bases; unmatched junction bases: 3. Germline V gene data show CDR1 as SQVTM and CDR2 as ANQGSEA. The CDR3 spans 13 residues. CDR3 DNA: TGCAGCGTTGGACTAGCGGAGGCCGGGGAGCTGTTTTTT. Its translation: CSVGLAEAGELFF.

V usage is TRBV25-1 and J usage is TRBJ2-1; 10 bases match TRBD2. This CDR3 has 16 residues. Per germline, CDR1 MGHDK and CDR2 SYGVNS. V dropped 3 bases and J dropped 5; count of bases not matched to a gene: 7. The CDR3 coding sequence is TGTGCCAGCAGTGACCTTCTAGCGGGAGTGCACAATGAGCAGTTCTTC. This encodes CASSDLLAGVHNEQFF.

The rearrangement uses TRBV7-6 and TRBJ2-1, with 10 positions matching TRBD2. The CDR3 contains 11 residues. After removal of 11 bases from V and 9 bases from J, the junction contained 4 bases not matched to a gene. Germline V gives CDR1 SGHVS, CDR2 FNYEAQ. DNA for the CDR3: TGTGCCGCCAGCGGGAGGGGTGAGCAGTTCTTC. Its translation: CAASGRGEQFF.

In its sample, this clone was seen once. V is TRBV28 and J is TRBJ2-7, with D possibly being TRBD2 (5 bases). Germline V lookup: CDR1 MDHEN, CDR2 SYDVKM. This CDR3 is built from 15 residues. Trimming left V 3 bases short and J 2 bases short, with 14 bases between. The CDR3 loop is CASSFSSSLTYEQYF. CDR3 nucleotides: TGTGCCAGCAGTTTCTCTAGCTCGCTTACCTACGAGCAGTACTTC.

This chain connects TRBV14 to TRBJ2-5, with a weak D call TRBD2 (6 bases). Trimming took off 1 base at V and 5 bases at J, with 8 bases between the two ends. This CDR3 has 13 amino acids. The germline CDR1 and CDR2 sequences are SGHDN and FVKESK. The CDR3 DNA reads TGTGCCAGCAGCCAAGGGGGGGTCGAGACCCAGTACTTC. Its translation: CASSQGGVETQYF.

The genes are TRBV10-3 and TRBJ2-3, with D perhaps TRBD2 (6 bases). The germline gives CDR1 ENHRY, CDR2 SYGVKD. This CDR3 comprises 16 residues. V shed 1 base and J shed 2 bases, with 13 bases lying between them. CDR3 protein: CAISEWGSGDTDTQYF. The CDR3 DNA sequence: TGTGCCATCAGTGAGTGGGGTAGCGGCGACACAGATACGCAGTATTTT.

The chain recombines TRBV6-6 with TRBJ1-2; D gene unclear. Germline loops: CDR1 MNHNY, CDR2 SVGAGI (reference sequence). The CDR3 has 13 residues. V shed 0 bases and J shed 8 bases, with 10 bases lying between them. CDR3: CASSYSERRGYTF. The CDR3 region has the DNA TGTGCCAGCAGTTACTCTGAGCGTCGCGGCTACACCTTC.

Only one count was recorded for this clone. This chain links TRBV5-1 with TRBJ1-1; TRBD1 aligns across 7 bases. Germline CDR1 and CDR2: SGHRS and YFSETQ. This CDR3 contains 12 residues. The ends lost 4 bases at V and 8 bases at J; junction bases unmatched: 5. CDR3 region: CASSVGQAEAFF. CDR3 sequence (DNA): TGCGCCAGCAGCGTCGGACAGGCGGAAGCTTTCTTT.